The TCR beta chain described here comes from a study of identical twins. Study-level results: The study found weaker excess twin sharing in beta out-of-frame sequences.

Template switching created a universal primer site, and the cDNA included unique molecular identifiers. TCRdb re-derived calls from the 5' RACE reads in MiXCR, one entry per CDR3 protein. The table includes 220,000 or so distinct CDR3 sequences, approximately 7% detected once. Looked up from germline, CDR1 is LGHDT and CDR2 is YNNKEL (reference sequence). Trimming took off 2 bases at V and 4 bases at J, with 14 bases between the two ends. This CDR3 has 15 residues. A note on this clonotype: Its antigen is as yet unknown.

This sample was also put to use in a study of yellow fever vaccine responses in identical twins. That work adds: In identical twins, vaccine T cell responses appeared partly shared and partly individual.

The sample was memory (CD45RO+) T cells sorted from blood. The V and J genes are TRBV3-1 and TRBJ2-5; a weak D match, TRBD1 (6 bases). The receptor's source is a woman under 30 in good health. CDR3 amino acids: CASSQSPGVGETQYF. In DNA form, the CDR3 reads TGTGCCAGCAGCCAATCTCCAGGGGTGGGAGAGACCCAGTACTTC.